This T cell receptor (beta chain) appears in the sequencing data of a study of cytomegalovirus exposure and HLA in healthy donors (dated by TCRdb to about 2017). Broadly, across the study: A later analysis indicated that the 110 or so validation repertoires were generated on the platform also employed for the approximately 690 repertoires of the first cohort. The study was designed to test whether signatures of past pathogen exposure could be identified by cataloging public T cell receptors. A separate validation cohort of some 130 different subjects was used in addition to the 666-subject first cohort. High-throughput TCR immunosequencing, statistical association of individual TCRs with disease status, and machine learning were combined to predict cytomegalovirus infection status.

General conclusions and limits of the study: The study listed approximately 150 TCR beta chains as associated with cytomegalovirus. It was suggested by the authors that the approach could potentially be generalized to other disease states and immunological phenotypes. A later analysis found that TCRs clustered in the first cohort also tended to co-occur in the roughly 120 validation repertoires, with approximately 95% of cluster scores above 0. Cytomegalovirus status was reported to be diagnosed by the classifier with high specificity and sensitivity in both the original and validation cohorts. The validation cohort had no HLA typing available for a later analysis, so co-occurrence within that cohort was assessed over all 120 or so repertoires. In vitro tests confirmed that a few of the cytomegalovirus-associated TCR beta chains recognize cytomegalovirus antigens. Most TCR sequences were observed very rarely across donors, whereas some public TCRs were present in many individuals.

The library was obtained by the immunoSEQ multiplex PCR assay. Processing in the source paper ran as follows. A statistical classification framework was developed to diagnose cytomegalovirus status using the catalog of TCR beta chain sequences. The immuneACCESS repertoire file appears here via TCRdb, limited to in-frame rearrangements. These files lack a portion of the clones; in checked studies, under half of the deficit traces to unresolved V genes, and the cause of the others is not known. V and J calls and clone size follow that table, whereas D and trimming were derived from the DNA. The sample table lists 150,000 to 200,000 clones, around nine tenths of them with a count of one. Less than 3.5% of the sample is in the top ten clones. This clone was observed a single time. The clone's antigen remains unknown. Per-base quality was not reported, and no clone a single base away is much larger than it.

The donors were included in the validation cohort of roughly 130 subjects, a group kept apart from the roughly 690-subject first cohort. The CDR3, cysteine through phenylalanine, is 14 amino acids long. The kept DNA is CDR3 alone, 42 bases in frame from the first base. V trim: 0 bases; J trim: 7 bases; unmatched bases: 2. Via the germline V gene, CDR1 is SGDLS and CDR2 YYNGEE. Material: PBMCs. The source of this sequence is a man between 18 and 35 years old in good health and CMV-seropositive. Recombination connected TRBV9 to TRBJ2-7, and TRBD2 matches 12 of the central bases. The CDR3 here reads CASSVASGGAEQYF. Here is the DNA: TGTGCCAGCAGCGTAGCTAGCGGGGGGGCAGAGCAGTACTTC.